Listed below are T cell receptor beta chains from one sample, sequenced in a study of low-dose radiotherapy and immunotherapy resistance in tumors. TCRdb called the reads again in MiXCR, with one record for every CDR3 protein. The data hold approximately 84,000 distinct CDR3 sequences, with roughly 19% observed a single time. The sample was PBMCs, taken before treatment. All receptors come from a male donor with prostate cancer. Both conserved end residues are part of each CDR3. A D gene is named only where the DNA matches it firmly. Some rows mark clone size as missing; the rest say once, few, many or name a class of expanded clone.

>TRBV6-5|-|TRBJ1-5|many
TGTGCCAGCAGTGAAACAGGGCTAGATTATCAGCCCCAGCATTTT
CASSETGLDYQPQHF
>TRBV7-6|-|TRBJ2-7|many
TGTGCCAGCAGCTCCGGGACATACGACTCCTACGAGCAGTACTTC
CASSSGTYDSYEQYF
>TRBV12-3/TRBV12-4|TRBD2|TRBJ2-7|-
TGTGCCAGCAGGGGGGGGACTAGCGGCTACTACGAGCAGTACTTC
CASRGGTSGYYEQYF
>TRBV6-2/TRBV6-3|-|TRBJ1-3|many
TGTGCCAGCAGTTACTCGTTCGGAAACACCATATATTTT
CASSYSFGNTIYF
>TRBV19|TRBD2|TRBJ2-2|few
TGTGCCAGTAGTGCACGGACGGGGGGGTATACCGGGGAGCTGTTTTTT
CASSARTGGYTGELFF
>TRBV12-3/TRBV12-4|-|TRBJ1-1|many
TGTGCCAGCGGGGTTCTCGCTGAAGCTTTCTTT
CASGVLAEAFF
>TRBV7-2|TRBD1|TRBJ2-1|many
TGTGCCAGCAGCTTGGGGACAGCCAACAATGAGCAGTTCTTC
CASSLGTANNEQFF
>TRBV29-1|-|TRBJ2-3|-
TGCAGCCGGTTTCAGGGGATGAGTACAGATACGCAGTATTTT
CSRFQGMSTDTQYF
>TRBV10-3|TRBD2|TRBJ2-5|many
TGTGCCACCGAGCGCGGGGGAGAACAAGAGACCCAGTACTTC
CATERGGEQETQYF
>TRBV5-1|TRBD1|TRBJ2-1|many
TGCGCCAGCAGCGCACAGGGGCTATGGGACAATGAGCAGTTCTTC
CASSAQGLWDNEQFF